These 21 T cell receptor beta chains came from one sample sequenced in a study of blood T cell repertoires in COVID-19. Here immunoSEQ multiplex PCR was the method, and the copy in TCRdb shows in-frame clones only, minus some. The sample records over 40,000 clones, 90% to 95% being singletons. The material sequenced was peripheral blood. The source of these receptors is a woman of 80 years or more with acute or convalescent COVID-19.

This chain connects TRBV7-2 to TRBJ2-1, with a tentative D call TRBD2 (5 bases). Trimming took off 1 base at V and 2 bases at J, with 9 bases between the two ends. The CDR3 loop spans 15 amino acids. Germline V gene sequence: CDR1 SGHTA, CDR2 FQGNSA. Here the CDR3 DNA reads TGTGCCAGCAGCTTAGGTGGGAGCGCCTACAATGAGCAGTTCTTC. The encoded protein is CASSLGGSAYNEQFF.

This chain links TRBV6-5 with TRBJ2-7; D may be TRBD1 (5 bases). From germline, CDR1 is MNHEY and CDR2 SVGAGI. This CDR3 comprises 12 residues. The V end was cut by 5 bases, the J end by 3 bases, with 8 bases between. The CDR3 DNA reads TGTGCCAGCAGTCGACAGAGCTACGAGCAGTACTTC. Translating it yields CASSRQSYEQYF.

This sequence joins TRBV6-2 or TRBV6-3 and TRBJ2-6; TRBD1 aligns across 10 bases. The germline V gene encodes CDR1 MNHEY and CDR2 SVGEGT. CDR3 length: 18 amino acids. V shed 4 bases, J shed 2 bases, and the junction held 8 bases outside the gene matches. The CDR3 nucleotides read TGTGCCAGCAGTTCCTCCGGGACAGGGGTAGCTGGGGCCAACGTCCTGACTTTC. This codes for CASSSSGTGVAGANVLTF.

J is TRBJ1-2 and V is TRBV7-2; TRBD1 agrees at 10 bases. V lost 3 bases, J lost 2 bases, and 3 bases stayed unmatched. Germline CDR1 SGHTA, CDR2 FQGNSA. The length of the CDR3 is 15 residues. The CDR3 here is CASSFDRGPNYGYTF. The CDR3 DNA is TGTGCCAGCAGCTTCGACAGGGGGCCGAACTATGGCTACACCTTC.

This clone was seen just once. The CDR3 protein is CASSYQRYSTDTQYF. CDR3 DNA sequence: TGTGCCAGCAGTTACCAACGCTATAGCACAGATACGCAGTATTTT. J is TRBJ2-3 and V is TRBV6-6; the D is unclear. The ends were cut back, 2 bases at V and 0 bases at J, with 9 bases in the middle. The germline V gene encodes CDR1 MNHNY and CDR2 SVGAGI (reference sequence). This CDR3 has 15 amino acids.

This chain links TRBV4-2 with TRBJ1-5; D not resolved. CDR1 and CDR2 from the germline V gene are LGHNA and YNFKEQ. Trimming took 1 base from V and 4 from J, leaving 14 bases between them. This CDR3 comprises 16 residues. The chain's CDR3 is CASSQAVGESNQPQHF. The CDR3 nucleotides read TGTGCCAGCAGCCAAGCAGTCGGGGAATCGAATCAGCCCCAGCATTTT.

The chain employs TRBV29-1 and TRBJ2-5; TRBD2 agrees at 10 bases. Germline CDR1 reads SQVTM; CDR2 reads ANQGSEA. Losses at the gene ends were 7 bases for V and 2 bases for J; bases not matched to a gene: 13. The CDR3 extends over 16 amino acids. The CDR3 DNA reads as TGCAGCGCAATAACTAGCGGGAACAAGTTTCAAGAGACCCAGTACTTC. Its translation is CSAITSGNKFQETQYF.

V usage is TRBV25-1 and J usage is TRBJ2-5; TRBD1 matches 7 bases. CDR1 is MGHDK and CDR2 is SYGVNS in the germline V gene. The CDR3 totals 12 residues. The V and J ends lost 4 bases and 5 bases, in that order; junction bases with no gene match: 1. This chain's CDR3 is CASSADRETQYF. Written as DNA, the CDR3 is TGTGCCAGCAGTGCGGACAGGGAGACCCAGTACTTC.

The DNA of the CDR3 is TGCGCCAGCAGCCGACTAGGGAGCTCCTACAATGAGCAGTTCTTC. It translates to CASSRLGSSYNEQFF. The chain combines TRBV4-1 with TRBJ2-1, with D perhaps matching TRBD2 (6 bases). This CDR3 has 15 amino acids. V was cut by 4 bases and J by 0 bases, with 10 bases left in between. The germline gives CDR1 MGHRA, CDR2 YSYEKL.

This chain joins TRBV7-2 and TRBJ1-4, with D unclear. V lost 8 bases and J 6 bases, leaving 13 bases between the germline ends. Germline CDR1 and CDR2: SGHTA and FQGNSA. The CDR3 has 13 amino acids. The CDR3 DNA follows: TGTGCCAGCCGCCGCGGGCTAGATGAAAAACTGTTTTTT. Its translation: CASRRGLDEKLFF. Complete variable domain (other parts from reference TRBV7-2 and TRBJ1-4): GAGVSQSPSNKVTEKGKDVELRCDPISGHTALYWYRQSLGQGLEFLIYFQGNSAPDKSGLPSDRFSAERTGGSVSTLTIQRTQQEDSAVYLCASRRGLDEKLFFGSGTQLSVL.

The chain is built from TRBV7-9 and TRBJ1-2; a weak D match, TRBD1 (6 bases). In germline, CDR1 is SEHNR, CDR2 FQNEAQ (reference sequence). The CDR3 is 12 amino acids. With 5 bases removed from V and 5 bases from J, the gap between germline ends came to 9 bases. CDR3 bases: TGTGCCAGCAGCATACAGGGATATGGCTACACCTTC. Translation gives CASSIQGYGYTF.

This chain links TRBV24-1 with TRBJ1-2, with TRBD1 matching over 12 bases. The V gene's germline CDR1 is KGHDR and CDR2 SFDVKD. The CDR3 is 15 amino acids. V lost 4 bases to trimming and J lost 8 bases; unmatched junction nucleotides: 7. The chain's CDR3 is CATSERTGTGGGYTF. The CDR3 DNA reads as TGTGCCACCAGTGAGCGCACCGGGACAGGGGGCGGCTACACCTTC.

The chain has TRBV6-6 and TRBJ2-2; D not resolved. CDR1 is MNHNY and CDR2 is SVGAGI in the germline V gene (reference sequence). The V end lost 0 bases, the J end lost 4 bases, and 9 bases lay between the germline ends. This CDR3 comprises 15 residues. The CDR3 region is CASSYSGVGTGELFF. The CDR3 DNA sequence: TGTGCCAGCAGTTACTCCGGAGTTGGCACCGGGGAGCTGTTTTTT.

This chain links TRBV30 with TRBJ1-4; D remains unclear. This CDR3 is built from 15 residues. V was cut by 0 bases and J by 0 bases, with 8 bases left in between. In germline, CDR1 is GTSNPN, CDR2 SVGIG (reference sequence). The CDR3 coding sequence is TGTGCCTGGAGTGTAGTTGGAGCAACTAATGAAAAACTGTTTTTT. This translates into CAWSVVGATNEKLFF.

J is TRBJ1-5 and V is TRBV29-1; D perhaps matches TRBD1 (5 bases). Germline lookup yields CDR1 SQVTM and CDR2 ANQGSEA. The germline V and J ends were trimmed by 7 bases and 6 bases, with 16 bases remaining between them. The CDR3 runs to 13 residues. The CDR3 region is CSASWGGGQPQHF. In DNA, the CDR3 is TGCAGCGCCTCATGGGGGGGAGGTCAGCCCCAGCATTTT.

V and J are TRBV5-1 and TRBJ2-3; D perhaps matches TRBD1 (6 bases). The germline V gene has CDR1 SGHRS and CDR2 YFSETQ. This CDR3 is built from 14 residues. Trimming removed 7 bases from V and 2 bases from J, with 14 bases in between. CDR3 loop: CASGIQGLTDTQYF. The CDR3 DNA sequence: TGCGCCAGCGGAATACAGGGCCTCACAGATACGCAGTATTTT. Full variable domain (missing parts from reference TRBV5-1 and TRBJ2-3): KAGVTQTPRYLIKTRGQQVTLSCSPISGHRSVSWYQQTPGQGLQFLFEYFSETQRNKGNFPGRFSGRQFSNSRSEMNVSTLELGDSALYLCASGIQGLTDTQYFGPGTRLTVL.

V gene TRBV30 combines with J gene TRBJ1-5, with 7 bases aligning to TRBD1. Germline loops: CDR1 GTSNPN, CDR2 SVGIG (reference sequence). This CDR3 spans 13 amino acids. The trim removed 4 bases at V and 3 bases at J, leaving 3 bases unmatched. CDR3 in DNA: TGTGCCTGGAACAGGGGCCACAATCAGCCCCAGCATTTT. Encoded protein: CAWNRGHNQPQHF. The full variable domain, its missing parts supplied by reference TRBV30 and TRBJ1-5, is SQTIHQWPATLVQPVGSPLSLECTVEGTSNPNLYWYRQAAGRGLQLLFYSVGIGQISSEVPQNLSASRPQDRQFILSSKKLLLSDSGFYLCAWNRGHNQPQHFGDGTRLSIL.

J is TRBJ2-3 and V is TRBV30; 12 bases map to TRBD2. Germline V gene data show CDR1 as GTSNPN and CDR2 as SVGIG (reference sequence). Losses at the gene ends were 4 bases for V and 4 bases for J; bases not matched to a gene: 6. CDR3 length equals 15 residues. The chain's CDR3 is CAWNRLAGEADTQYF. CDR3 nucleotides: TGTGCCTGGAACCGACTAGCGGGAGAGGCAGATACGCAGTATTTT.

A single count supports this clone. This rearrangement joins TRBV7-2 to TRBJ2-1; unclear D gene. From germline, CDR1 is SGHTA and CDR2 FQGNSA. The V and J ends lost 2 bases and 5 bases respectively, with 16 bases between them. This CDR3 region has 16 residues. The CDR3: CASSLYASKLHNEQFF. The DNA of the CDR3 is TGTGCCAGCAGCTTATACGCGTCGAAACTTCACAATGAGCAGTTCTTC.

The genes are TRBV6-2 or TRBV6-3 and TRBJ2-7; D remains unclear. Trimming cost V 5 bases and J 0 bases, with 14 bases left between them. Germline loops: CDR1 MNHEY, CDR2 SVGEGT. The CDR3 consists of 15 residues. The CDR3 DNA sequence: TGTGCCAGCAGTAAAACCGCTCGGAGCTCCTACGAGCAGTACTTC. This translates into CASSKTARSSYEQYF.

V is TRBV5-1 and J is TRBJ2-1, with TRBD2 as a possible D gene (5 bases). The CDR3 totals 15 residues. The germline V gene encodes CDR1 SGHRS and CDR2 YFSETQ. V shed 1 base and J shed 5 bases, with 13 bases lying between them. CDR3 in amino acids: CASSLQGSNHNEQFF. The CDR3 region has the DNA TGCGCCAGCAGCTTGCAAGGGAGCAACCACAATGAGCAGTTCTTC.